This TCR beta chain was obtained from a study of low-dose radiotherapy and immunotherapy resistance in tumors. Across the whole study: Intravenous administration to patients comprised nivolumab at 240 mg every two weeks and ipilimumab at 1 mg/kg every six weeks.

Time point meaning: after trial treatment. Regarding treatment: LDRT plus nivolumab, ipilimumab, low-dose cyclophosphamide and aspirin (RACIN trial). The study gave donors nivolumab, ipilimumab, aspirin, low-dose cyclophosphamide and low-dose radiotherapy. Alpha and beta chains were covered, as first-strand cDNA relied on TRAV- and TRBV-specific primers. Over approximately 19 PCR cycles, TCRs were amplified from a constant-region primer and V-primer adapter. TCRdb reprocessed the reads via MiXCR and lists one record per CDR3 protein. The sample consists of 95,000 to 100,000 distinct CDR3 sequences, around 20% of them appearing once. The source material was PBMCs, sampled after low-dose radiotherapy plus immunotherapy. The sequence was obtained from a male donor with prostate cancer.

CDR3 sequence reads: CASSKDTSGETQYF. CDR3 nucleotide sequence: TGTGCCAGTAGTAAAGATACTAGTGGAGAGACCCAGTACTTC. This chain uses TRBV19 with TRBJ2-5; maybe TRBD2 (5 bases). The germline V gene encodes CDR1 LNHDA and CDR2 SQIVND (reference sequence). CDR3 size: 14 residues. Trimming took 4 bases from V and 4 from J, leaving 13 bases between them.